The 6 T cell receptor beta chains in this list originate from one sample, sequenced in a study of T cell repertoires in cytomegalovirus infection. Their antigens remain unidentified. TCRdb recomputed calls from the reads with MiXCR, one row per CDR3 protein. The sample includes around 300,000 distinct CDR3 sequences, roughly a fifth seen only once; the top ten take 15% to 20%. Specimen: cultured PBMCs, collected from culture after CMV antigen stimulation. The receptors come from a human donor in good health (CMV status not recorded). Some clones in this sample may be carry-over from other donors' samples.

This clonotype was seen repeatedly, ten times or more. The chain is built from TRBV7-9 and TRBJ2-1, with D maybe TRBD2 (6 bases). This CDR3 has 16 residues. CDR1 is SEHNR, CDR2 FQNEAQ, per germline (reference sequence). The V end lost 8 bases, the J end lost 0 bases, and 17 bases lay between the germline ends. Here the CDR3 reads CASEDRSGSSYNEQFF. In DNA form, the CDR3 reads TGTGCCAGCGAGGACCGTAGCGGAAGCTCCTACAATGAGCAGTTCTTC.

The J gene is TRBJ2-3, the V gene TRBV6-4; TRBD2 matches 8 bases. V trimming: 8 bases; J trimming: 5 bases; junction bases outside the gene matches: 12. In germline, CDR1 is MRHNA, CDR2 SNTAGT. There are 15 residues in the CDR3. Written as DNA, the CDR3 is TGTGCCAGCTCCCCTTCGGGAGGGGGAGTAGATACGCAGTATTTT. Its translation is CASSPSGGGVDTQYF.

This clonotype was counted at least ten times. The chain couples TRBV7-2 to TRBJ2-1; the D gene is possibly TRBD1 (6 bases). CDR1 SGHTA and CDR2 FQGNSA come from the germline V gene. This CDR3 contains 13 residues. Trimming shortened V by 3 bases and J by 4 bases, and 7 bases separated the two germline ends. In nucleotides, the CDR3 is TGTGCCAGCAGCTTCACAGGGTACAATGAGCAGTTCTTC. Amino acids: CASSFTGYNEQFF.

The chain recombines TRBV29-1 with TRBJ1-1, with no clear D. Trimming removed 3 bases from V and 11 bases from J, with 4 bases in between. This CDR3 is 8 amino acids long. From germline, CDR1 is SQVTM and CDR2 ANQGSEA. This CDR3 reads CSVDDAFF. The CDR3 DNA is TGCAGCGTTGATGATGCTTTCTTT. The full variable domain, in which reference TRBV29-1 and TRBJ1-1 provide the parts outside the CDR3, is SAVISQKPSRDICQRGTSLTIQCQVDSQVTMMFWYRQQPGQSLTLIATANQGSEATYESGFVIDKFPISRPNLTFSTLTVSNMSPEDSSIYLCSVDDAFFGQGTRLTVV.

The chain is built from TRBV7-6 and TRBJ2-3; D may match TRBD1 or TRBD2 (7 bases each). Germline CDR1 SGHVS, CDR2 FNYEAQ. V was cut by 6 bases and J by 4 bases, with 17 bases left in between. CDR3 length equals 15 residues. The CDR3 DNA reads as TGTGCCAGCAGAGCCAGGGGGGGAGTCCCAGATACGCAGTATTTT. It encodes CASRARGGVPDTQYF.

Regarding this clonotype: At one of its ends the junction is not consistent with the germline gene, which may arise from a read error. The chain has TRBV19 and TRBJ2-1; D might be TRBD1 (6 bases). The CDR3 totals 12 residues. CDR1 and CDR2 from the germline V gene are LNHDA and SQIVND (reference sequence). The CDR3 sequence: CASSPQDSRLVF. The CDR3 region has the DNA TGTGCCAGTAGTCCCCAGGACAGCCGCCTGGTCTTC.